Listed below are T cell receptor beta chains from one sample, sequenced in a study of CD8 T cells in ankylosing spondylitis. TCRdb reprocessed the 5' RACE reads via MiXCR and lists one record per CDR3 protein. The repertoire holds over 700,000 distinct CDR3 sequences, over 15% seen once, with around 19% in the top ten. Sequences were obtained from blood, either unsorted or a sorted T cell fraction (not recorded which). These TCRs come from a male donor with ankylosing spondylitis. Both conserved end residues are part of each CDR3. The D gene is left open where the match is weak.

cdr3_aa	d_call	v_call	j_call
CSARDPGLVTDTQYF	TRBD2	TRBV20-1	TRBJ2-3
CASSLGLAMTDTQYF	TRBD2	TRBV5-1	TRBJ2-3
CASSPEGQGAYEQYF	TRBD1	TRBV5-1	TRBJ2-7
CASNPVLAKNIQYF	NA	TRBV2	TRBJ2-4
CASSWTGTAYNEQFF	TRBD1	TRBV3-1	TRBJ2-1
CASSAGTSQGEKLFF	NA	TRBV7-6	TRBJ1-4
CASTLGQGSNTEAFF	TRBD1	TRBV7-2	TRBJ1-1
CASSWMFGLNTEAFF	NA	TRBV12-3/TRBV12-4	TRBJ1-1
CASSPGQGERQPQHF	TRBD1	TRBV5-1	TRBJ1-5
CASSQTTSGSDTKNIQYF	TRBD2	TRBV4-2	TRBJ2-4
CASSYLGTEYGYTF	TRBD1	TRBV6-5	TRBJ1-2
CATSDLVSNEQFF	NA	TRBV24-1	TRBJ2-1
CASSRAPTGEGEDTQYF	NA	TRBV5-1	TRBJ2-3
CASSESGRLGQETQYF	NA	TRBV25-1	TRBJ2-5
CAISESSSGNHNEQFF	TRBD2	TRBV10-3	TRBJ2-1
CASSSATSQRRLFF	TRBD2	TRBV28	TRBJ2-1
CAISESTEQYF	NA	TRBV10-3	TRBJ2-7
CAISGKGTAQETQYF	TRBD1	TRBV10-3	TRBJ2-5
CASSPTSVGTDTQYF	TRBD2	TRBV6-1	TRBJ2-3
CASSPRPDSSYEQYF	NA	TRBV6-1	TRBJ2-7
CSAPKIGYPRGTDTQYF	NA	TRBV20-1	TRBJ2-3
CASSRAGGYNEQFF	TRBD2	TRBV3-1	TRBJ2-1
CASSFRSGTDTQYF	NA	TRBV12-3/TRBV12-4	TRBJ2-3
CASSPTGKSGTDTQYF	NA	TRBV4-2	TRBJ2-3
CASSQGSRNYGYTF	NA	TRBV4-2	TRBJ1-2